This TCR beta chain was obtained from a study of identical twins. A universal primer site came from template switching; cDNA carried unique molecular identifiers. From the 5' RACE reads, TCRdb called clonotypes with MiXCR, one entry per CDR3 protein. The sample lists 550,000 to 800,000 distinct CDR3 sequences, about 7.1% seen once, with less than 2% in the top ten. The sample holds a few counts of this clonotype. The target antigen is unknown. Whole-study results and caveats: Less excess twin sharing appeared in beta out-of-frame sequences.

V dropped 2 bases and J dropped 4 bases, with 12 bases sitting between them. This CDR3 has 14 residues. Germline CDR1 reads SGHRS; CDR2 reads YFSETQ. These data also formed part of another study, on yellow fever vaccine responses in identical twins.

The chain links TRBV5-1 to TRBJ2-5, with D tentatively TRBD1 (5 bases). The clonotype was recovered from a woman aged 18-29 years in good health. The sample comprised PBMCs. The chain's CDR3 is CASSFSDSSETQYF. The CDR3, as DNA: TGCGCCAGCAGCTTTTCCGACAGTTCAGAGACCCAGTACTTC.